The rows below give T cell receptor beta chains drawn from one sample of a study of Ad26.COV2.S vaccination and SARS-CoV-2 variants. Clones were read by immunoSEQ multiplex PCR, and TCRdb kept only the in-frame ones, dropping some. The sample yields about 280,000 clones, 87% seen once. The material was peripheral blood, obtained in a trial of Ad26.COV2.S vaccine versus placebo. All receptors come from a person between 18 and 65 years old who received the Ad26.COV2.S COVID-19 vaccine or a placebo. Both conserved end residues are part of each CDR3. A D gene is named only where the DNA matches it firmly.

d_gene	j_gene	v_gene	CDR3aa
TRBD1	TRBJ1-2	TRBV19	CASRWDRGSYGYTF
NA	TRBJ1-1	TRBV5-1	CASHPHRGLNTEAFF
NA	TRBJ1-1	TRBV30	CACHRTNTEAFF
TRBD2	TRBJ2-7	TRBV3-1/TRBV3-2	CASSQGLAGPYEQYF
NA	TRBJ1-2	TRBV14	CASSLKQGPYGYTF
TRBD1	TRBJ1-2	TRBV6-5	CASSIRDRGRGGYTF
NA	TRBJ2-5	TRBV15	CATSRVKETQYF
NA	TRBJ2-7	TRBV6-6	CASSPTSYEQYF
NA	TRBJ1-1	TRBV5-1	CASSLTQTRTTEAFF
NA	TRBJ1-4	TRBV28	CASSSFDEKLFF
NA	TRBJ2-7	TRBV18	CASSLQGSEQYF
TRBD1	TRBJ2-7	TRBV4-1	CASSRTAGGTLREQYF
TRBD2	TRBJ2-3	TRBV25-1	CASSDQPGTRSTDTQYF
NA	TRBJ2-3	TRBV21-1	CASSKDPSGMPRGDTQYF
NA	TRBJ2-7	TRBV27	CASSWTPAYEQYF
NA	TRBJ1-1	TRBV6-5	CASSYLAVTEAFF
NA	TRBJ1-5	TRBV6-5	CASRSIYSNQPQHF
NA	TRBJ2-3	TRBV15	CATSRARRGGTDTQYF
NA	TRBJ2-1	TRBV7-3	CASSLMSLGFGEQFF
NA	TRBJ1-2	TRBV7-2	CASSSPRAGLYGYTF
TRBD1	TRBJ1-1	TRBV19	CASRDRGGTEAFF
TRBD2	TRBJ2-1	TRBV5-4	CASSKLAGGSYNEQFF
NA	TRBJ2-5	TRBV4-3	CASSQVMDWKETQYF
NA	TRBJ2-7	TRBV7-2	CASSLQEGGYEQYF
NA	TRBJ2-5	TRBV4-1	CASSQPGSQTQYF
TRBD1	TRBJ2-2	TRBV6-4	CASSDSPGQGTGELFF
TRBD1	TRBJ1-5	TRBV6-2/TRBV6-3	CASSPDRALGSNQPQHF